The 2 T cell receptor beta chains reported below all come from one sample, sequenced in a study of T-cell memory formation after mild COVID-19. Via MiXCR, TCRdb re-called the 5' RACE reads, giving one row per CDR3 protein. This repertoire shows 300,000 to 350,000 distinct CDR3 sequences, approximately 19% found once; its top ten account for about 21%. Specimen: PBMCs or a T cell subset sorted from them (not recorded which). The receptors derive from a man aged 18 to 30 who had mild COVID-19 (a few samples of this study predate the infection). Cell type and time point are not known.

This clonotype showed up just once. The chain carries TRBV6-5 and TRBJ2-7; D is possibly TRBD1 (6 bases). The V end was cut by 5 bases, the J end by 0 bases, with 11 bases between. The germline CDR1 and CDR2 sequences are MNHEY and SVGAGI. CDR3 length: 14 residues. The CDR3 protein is CASSKTGLSYEQYV. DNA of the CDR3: TGTGCCAGCAGTAAGACAGGACTCTCCTACGAGCAGTACGTC.

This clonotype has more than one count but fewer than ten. The CDR3, as DNA: TGTGCCAGCAGCGTAGAGGCGGCCTACAATGAGCAGTTCTTC. Protein: CASSVEAAYNEQFF. The rearrangement joins TRBV9 to TRBJ2-1; no definite D call. V shed 0 bases and J shed 2 bases, with 6 bases lying between them. The CDR3 covers 14 residues. Germline CDR1 and CDR2: SGDLS and YYNGEE.